This T cell receptor (beta chain) appears in the sequencing data of a study of Ad26.COV2.S vaccination and SARS-CoV-2 variants. Study findings and constraints: It was found that vaccine and placebo recipients had similar non-spike TCR breadth. Vaccinees displayed broader spike-specific TCR repertoires than placebo recipients. A substantial breadth of spike-specific CD8+ and CD4+ T cell responses after vaccination has been reported. Possible underestimation of total T cell responses by the TCR breadth and depth analyses was noted.

Method: immunoSEQ multiplex PCR; TCRdb's copy keeps in-frame clones and lacks some. The sample yields 180,000 or so clones, approximately 88% seen once. Concerning this clone: Its matching antigen is unknown.

This material consisted of peripheral blood, taken after recovery from COVID-19. This TCR was sampled from a human donor who had recovered from COVID-19.

The CDR3 spells CAISGWTASGNTIYF. CDR3 DNA: TGTGCCATCAGTGGTTGGACAGCATCTGGAAACACCATATATTTT. The chain uses TRBV10-3 and TRBJ1-3; TRBD1 might be the D (6 bases). V shed 4 bases and J shed 1 base, with 11 bases lying between them. There are 15 residues in the CDR3. CDR1 and CDR2 from the germline V gene are ENHRY and SYGVKD.